The entry below describes one TCR beta chain. Its antigen is still unknown. No much larger clonotype is one base removed from it; base qualities were not supplied. The treatment or condition label for this specimen denotes: about 20 received Ad26.COV2.S at low or high dose, single or two shots; 5 received placebo; per-sample allocation not given. For vaccine and placebo recipients, repertoires were sequenced using samples collected on day 63 after the first injection. In Cohort 1b, about two dozen adults aged 18-55 years were enrolled at a single site in Boston, USA, between 29 July and 7 August 2020. Ad26.COV2.S was a replication-incompetent adenovirus type 26 vector that expressed a prefusion-stabilized SARS-CoV-2 spike protein derived from the original Wuhan strain. The immunoSEQ Assay was used to sequence TCRbeta CDR3 regions. After extraction, genomic DNA underwent amplification by bias-controlled multiplex PCR, followed by high-throughput sequencing. The authors' pipeline ran thus. To quantify the absolute abundance of every unique TCRbeta CDR3 region, sequences were collapsed and filtered. T cell fraction was estimated by normalization of TCRbeta template counts to usable DNA, with usable DNA being measured through amplification of reference genes present in all nucleated cells. Repertoire TCRs were annotated as SARS-CoV-2-specific by exact matching of V gene, CDR3 amino acid sequence and J gene to a known reactive TCR set. The reference SARS-CoV-2 TCR set was obtained from MIRA and was filtered for enrichment in COVID-19-positive ImmuneCODE repertoires, whereby public or cross-reactive TCRs were removed. Using the MIRA antigens, annotated TCRs were further analysed by specific ORF or by position within an ORF. Breadth was defined as the number of annotated unique rearrangements divided by the total number of unique productive rearrangements, and depth was defined as the summed frequency of the annotated unique rearrangements. Two-sided Wilcoxon rank-sum tests were applied when comparing TCR breadth between groups. TCRdb provides this immuneACCESS table in a form limited to in-frame rearrangements. Some clones are lacking; in checked studies, under half of them reflect an unresolved V gene, and why the rest are absent is not known. Clone size and V and J calls were adopted from that table, with D and trimming inferred from the DNA. The sample table holds over 400,000 clones, of which 92% were seen once. Approximately 1.6% of the sample rests with the top ten.

CDR1 LGHNT and CDR2 FRNRAP are derived from the germline V gene. CDR3 length: 13 amino acids, cysteine to phenylalanine. The retained sequence is limited to the CDR3, 39 bases, with the frame set at the first base. V and J lose 7 bases and 7 bases, and a span of 14 bases separates them. The sample belongs to a study of Ad26.COV2.S vaccination and SARS-CoV-2 variants (dated by TCRdb to 2020 to 2022). For the wider study: Vaccine-arm donors came from COV1001, a multicentre, randomized, double-blind, placebo-controlled phase I-IIa trial of Ad26.COV2.S in healthy adults. Ad26.COV2.S was administered intramuscularly at 5 x 10^10 or 1 x 10^11 viral particles, either as a single shot or as two shots given 56 days apart. The specificity and breadth of SARS-CoV-2-reactive T cell receptors after Ad26.COV2.S vaccination were assessed by TCRbeta repertoire sequencing. A total of 32 samples were included in the TCR-sequenced set, comprising roughly 19 Ad26.COV2.S vaccine recipients, 5 placebo recipients and 8 SARS-CoV-2 convalescent individuals. Trial participants were randomized into five groups of five: low-dose or high-dose Ad26.COV2.S given once or twice, or placebo on both occasions. Blinding of investigators to trial group allocation was maintained during experiments and outcome assessment. The study at large found these results: Substantial breadth of spike-specific CD8+ and CD4+ T cell responses was reported after vaccination. Non-spike TCR breadth was comparable between vaccine and placebo recipients, consistent with the vaccine containing only spike. Higher spike-specific TCR breadth was observed in Ad26.COV2.S recipients than in placebo recipients (P = 0.0014). The authors noted that the TCR breadth and depth analyses may have underestimated total T cell responses. The study lacked the statistical power to compare responses across vaccine doses or regimens.

The receptor chain draws on TRBV12-5 and TRBJ2-1; TRBD2 is perhaps the D gene, given 6 matching bases. The clonotype originates from a person aged 18-65 years who received the Ad26.COV2.S COVID-19 vaccine or a placebo. The starting material was peripheral blood, obtained in a trial of Ad26.COV2.S vaccine versus placebo. Here the CDR3 is given as CASANLLANEQFF. The nucleotide sequence is given as TGTGCTAGTGCCAATCTCCTAGCGAATGAGCAGTTCTTC.